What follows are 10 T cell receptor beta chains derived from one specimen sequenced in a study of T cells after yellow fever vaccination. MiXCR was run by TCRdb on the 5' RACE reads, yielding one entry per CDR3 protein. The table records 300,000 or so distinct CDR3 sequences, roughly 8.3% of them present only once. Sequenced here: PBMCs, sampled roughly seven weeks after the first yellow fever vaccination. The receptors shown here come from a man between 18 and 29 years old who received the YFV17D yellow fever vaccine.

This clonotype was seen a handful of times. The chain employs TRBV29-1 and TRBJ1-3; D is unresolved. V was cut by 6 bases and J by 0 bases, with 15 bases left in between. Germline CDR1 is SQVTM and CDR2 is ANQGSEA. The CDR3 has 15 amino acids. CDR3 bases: TGCAGCGTCGAAAGGTGGAGAAGCTCTGGAAACACCATATATTTT. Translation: CSVERWRSSGNTIYF. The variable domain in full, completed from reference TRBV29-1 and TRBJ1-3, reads SAVISQKPSRDICQRGTSLTIQCQVDSQVTMMFWYRQQPGQSLTLIATANQGSEATYESGFVIDKFPISRPNLTFSTLTVSNMSPEDSSIYLCSVERWRSSGNTIYFGEGSWLTVV.

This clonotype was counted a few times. CDR3 in amino acids: CASSLRTSSSYEQYV. The CDR3 DNA is TGTGCCAGCAGTCTTCGGACGTCGAGCTCCTACGAGCAGTACGTC. The chain combines TRBV28 with TRBJ2-7; D is uncertain. Germline values: CDR1 MDHEN, CDR2 SYDVKM. V lost 5 bases and J lost 0, with 14 bases in between. The CDR3 extends over 15 amino acids.

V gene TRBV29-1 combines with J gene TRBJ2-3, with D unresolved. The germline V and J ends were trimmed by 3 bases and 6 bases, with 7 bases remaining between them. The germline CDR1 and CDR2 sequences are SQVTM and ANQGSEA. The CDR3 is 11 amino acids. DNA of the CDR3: TGCAGCGTTGATCGTGGGGATACGCAGTATTTT. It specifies CSVDRGDTQYF.

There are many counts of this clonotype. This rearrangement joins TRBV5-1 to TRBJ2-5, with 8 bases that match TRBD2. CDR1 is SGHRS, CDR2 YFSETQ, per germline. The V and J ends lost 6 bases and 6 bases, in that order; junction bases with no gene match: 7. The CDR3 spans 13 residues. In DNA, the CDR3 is TGCGCCAGCACCTTAGCGGGAAGCAAGACCCAGTACTTC. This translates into CASTLAGSKTQYF.

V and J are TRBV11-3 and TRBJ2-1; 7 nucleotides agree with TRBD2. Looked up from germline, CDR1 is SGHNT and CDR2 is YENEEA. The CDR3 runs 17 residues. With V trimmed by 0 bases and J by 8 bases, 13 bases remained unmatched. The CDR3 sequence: CASSLDLRGGPSDEQFF. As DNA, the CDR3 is TGTGCCAGCAGCTTAGATCTTCGCGGGGGTCCGTCGGATGAGCAGTTCTTC.

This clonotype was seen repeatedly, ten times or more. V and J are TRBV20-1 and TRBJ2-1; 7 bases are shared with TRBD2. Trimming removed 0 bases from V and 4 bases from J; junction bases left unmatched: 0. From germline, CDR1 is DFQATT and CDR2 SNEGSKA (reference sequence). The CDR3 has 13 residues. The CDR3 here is CSARERGYNEQFF. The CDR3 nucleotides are TGCAGTGCTAGAGAGCGGGGGTACAATGAGCAGTTCTTC.

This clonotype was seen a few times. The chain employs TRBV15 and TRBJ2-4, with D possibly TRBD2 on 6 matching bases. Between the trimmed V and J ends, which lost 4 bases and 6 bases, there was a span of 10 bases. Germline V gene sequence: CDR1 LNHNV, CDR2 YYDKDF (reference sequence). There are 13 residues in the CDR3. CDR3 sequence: CATSIAGGNIQYF. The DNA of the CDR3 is TGTGCCACCAGCATTGCCGGGGGAAACATTCAGTACTTC.

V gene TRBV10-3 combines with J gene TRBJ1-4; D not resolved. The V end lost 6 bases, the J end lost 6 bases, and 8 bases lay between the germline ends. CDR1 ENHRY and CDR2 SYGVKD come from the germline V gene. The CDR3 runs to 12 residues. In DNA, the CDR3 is TGTGCCATCAGGGGTGGCGATGAAAAACTGTTTTTT. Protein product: CAIRGGDEKLFF.

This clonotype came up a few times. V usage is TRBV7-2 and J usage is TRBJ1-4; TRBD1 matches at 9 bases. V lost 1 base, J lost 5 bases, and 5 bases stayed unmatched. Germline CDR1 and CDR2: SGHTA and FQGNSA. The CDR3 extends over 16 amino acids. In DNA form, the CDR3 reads TGTGCCAGCAGCTTAGTTTGGGGGACAGGGAATGAAAAACTGTTTTTT. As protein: CASSLVWGTGNEKLFF.

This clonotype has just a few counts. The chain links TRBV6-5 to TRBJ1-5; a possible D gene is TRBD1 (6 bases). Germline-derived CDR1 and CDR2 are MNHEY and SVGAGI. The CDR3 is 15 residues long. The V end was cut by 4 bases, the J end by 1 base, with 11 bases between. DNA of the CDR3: TGTGCCAGCAGTTTACAGGGTCGAAGCAATCAGCCCCAGCATTTT. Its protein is CASSLQGRSNQPQHF.